Presented here are 12 T cell receptor beta chains from one specimen sequenced in a study of Ad26.COV2.S vaccination and SARS-CoV-2 variants. TCRdb keeps only in-frame clones here, not all; method: immunoSEQ multiplex PCR. Of about 480,000 clones in the sample, 87% were seen once. Treatment reported: some 19 received Ad26.COV2.S at low or high dose, single or two shots; roughly five received placebo; per-sample allocation not given. Sampling was done on day 63 after the first vaccine or placebo injection. This sample comprised peripheral blood, obtained in a trial of Ad26.COV2.S vaccine versus placebo. Every receptor here comes from a person aged 18-60 years who received the Ad26.COV2.S COVID-19 vaccine or a placebo.

In the case of this clone: Other DNA sequences in this sample translate to the same CDR3. The chain is built from TRBV6-5 and TRBJ2-2; possible D gene TRBD2, 6 bases. The CDR3 runs to 12 residues. The germline gives CDR1 MNHEY, CDR2 SVGAGI. Between the trimmed V and J ends, which lost 6 bases and 5 bases, there was a span of 7 bases. The CDR3 sequence: CASSRGTGELFF. The CDR3 bases are TGTGCCAGCAGCCGGGGGACCGGGGAGCTGTTTTTT.

This rearrangement joins TRBV11-2 to TRBJ2-3; D might be TRBD2 (6 bases). CDR1 and CDR2 from the germline V gene are SGHAT and FQNNGV. The CDR3 totals 18 residues. V shed 0 bases and J shed 1 base, with 17 bases lying between them. The CDR3 region has the DNA TGTGCCAGCAGCTTAGATGGGGTATTCGGGAGCGGCACAGATACGCAGTATTTT. It specifies CASSLDGVFGSGTDTQYF.

The chain combines TRBV11-2 with TRBJ1-6; no clear D gene. Trimming shortened V by 2 bases and J by 6 bases, and 14 bases separated the two germline ends. Germline V gene data show CDR1 as SGHAT and CDR2 as FQNNGV. This CDR3 spans 16 amino acids. The CDR3 loop reads CASSLSRRAINSPLHF. CDR3 sequence (DNA): TGTGCCAGCAGCTTATCGAGGAGGGCTATTAATTCACCCCTCCACTTT.

J is TRBJ2-4 and V is TRBV12-1; the D segment call TRBD1 is taken from the table without a DNA check. TRBV12-1 is a pseudogene segment. The CDR3 has 17 residues. The CDR3 sequence is CASSPYGAPGAKNIQYF. The CDR3, as DNA: TGTGCCAGCAGCCCGTACGGTGCCCCAGGGGCCAAAAACATTCAGTACTTC.

The chain employs TRBV5-8 and TRBJ1-5; D gene unclear. This CDR3 is 16 amino acids long. Looked up from germline, CDR1 is SGHTS and CDR2 is YDEGEE. V was shortened by 4 bases and J by 4 bases, with 18 bases between the two germline ends. CDR3 sequence (DNA): TGTGCCAGCAGCCAATTGGGCGATCGAGGAAATCAGCCCCAGCATTTT. Translating gives CASSQLGDRGNQPQHF.

This clone occurred a few times. The chain carries TRBV5-1 and TRBJ2-7; D unresolved. This CDR3 region has 14 residues. Trimming pared 1 base from V and 2 bases from J, leaving 10 bases between. Per germline, CDR1 SGHRS and CDR2 YFSETQ. The CDR3 region is CASSLQTLTYEQYF. DNA for the CDR3: TGCGCCAGCAGCTTGCAGACTCTAACCTACGAGCAGTACTTC.

This chain joins TRBV19 and TRBJ1-2; TRBD1 agrees at 10 bases. Germline V gives CDR1 LNHDA, CDR2 SQIVND (reference sequence). The CDR3 has 12 residues. The junction had 3 bases not matched to a gene; V was cut back by 8 bases and J by 6 bases. CDR3 DNA sequence: TGTGCCAGTGGTGACAGGGGGCATGGCTACACCTTC. Its translation is CASGDRGHGYTF.

The chain links TRBV5-4 to TRBJ1-2; 12 bases agree with TRBD1. The CDR3 contains 16 residues. The V gene's germline CDR1 is SGHNT and CDR2 YYREEE (reference sequence). V dropped 0 bases and J dropped 7; count of bases not matched to a gene: 7. CDR3 bases: TGTGCCAGCAGCTTGGCACCCGGGACAGGGGGCTTTGGCTACACCTTC. It yields the protein CASSLAPGTGGFGYTF.

The rearrangement uses TRBV28 and TRBJ2-7; perhaps TRBD1 as D (6 bases). V lost 5 bases, J lost 3 bases, and 20 bases lay in between. Germline loops: CDR1 MDHEN, CDR2 SYDVKM. The length of the CDR3 is 16 residues. CDR3 loop: CASSPEKSQGRYEQYF. CDR3 nucleotide sequence: TGTGCCAGCAGTCCCGAAAAATCACAGGGACGCTACGAGCAGTACTTC.

This sequence joins TRBV6-5 and TRBJ2-3; tentatively, D is TRBD1 (7 bases). This CDR3 is 16 amino acids long. CDR1 and CDR2 (germline): MNHEY, SVGAGI. The germline V and J ends were trimmed by 2 bases and 4 bases, with 16 bases remaining between them. CDR3 amino acids: CASSYELPGGSDTQYF. For the CDR3, the DNA is TGTGCCAGCAGTTACGAGCTGCCAGGGGGGTCAGATACGCAGTATTTT.

The rearrangement links TRBV30 to TRBJ2-7; D is unclear. CDR1 is GTSNPN and CDR2 is SVGIG in the germline V gene (reference sequence). This CDR3 region has 12 residues. V lost 3 bases, J lost 0 bases, and 6 bases lay in between. CDR3 amino acids: CAWRAPSYEQYF. DNA for the CDR3: TGTGCCTGGAGAGCTCCCTCCTACGAGCAGTACTTC.

The chain has TRBV19 and TRBJ1-5, with D uncertain. CDR1 and CDR2 from the germline V gene are LNHDA and SQIVND (reference sequence). The V gene lost 3 bases and the J gene lost 6 bases, with 12 bases spanning the gap. The CDR3 is made up of 14 amino acids. The DNA for the CDR3 is TGTGCCAGTAGTATTAGGTTATCGGGTCAGCCCCAGCATTTT. Its translation is CASSIRLSGQPQHF.